The 20 T cell receptor beta chains below all came from one sample that was sequenced in a study of neurological immune-mediated disorders. TCRdb independently ran MiXCR on the 5' RACE reads; one entry per CDR3 protein. The data show more than 45,000 distinct CDR3 sequences, 2.5% seen once. The specimen sequenced was PBMCs. The receptors shown here come from a man in his fifties with multiple sclerosis.

The table lists this clonotype with many counts. J is TRBJ2-3 and V is TRBV4-1; a weak D match, TRBD1 (6 bases). This CDR3 is 16 amino acids long. Trimming stripped 0 bases from V and 2 bases from J, with 12 bases between. Germline V gene data show CDR1 as MGHRA and CDR2 as YSYEKL. Here the CDR3 reads CASSQEGHRNTDTQYF. CDR3 DNA: TGCGCCAGCAGCCAAGAGGGACACAGAAACACAGATACGCAGTATTTT.

This clonotype has ten or more counts. This rearrangement joins TRBV10-3 to TRBJ2-7; no definite D call. The CDR3 loop spans 13 amino acids. V gave up 11 bases and J gave up 0 bases, with 14 bases separating them. CDR1 is ENHRY and CDR2 is SYGVKD in the germline V gene. The CDR3 DNA reads TGTGCCTCCCGACCGTTGGTCTCCTACGAGCAGTACTTC. Its translation: CASRPLVSYEQYF.

J is TRBJ2-1 and V is TRBV7-2; TRBD2 matches at 13 bases. The CDR3 is 14 residues long. CDR1 SGHTA and CDR2 FQGNSA come from the germline V gene. V lost 3 bases and J lost 9; bases outside the gene matches: 2. CDR3 nucleotide sequence: TGTGCCAGCAGCTTGACTAGCGGGGGGAGTGAGCAGTTCTTC. This gives the protein CASSLTSGGSEQFF.

This clonotype was detected ten times or more. The chain links TRBV6-2 or TRBV6-3 to TRBJ1-3; possible D gene TRBD1, 5 bases. V was shortened by 6 bases and J by 0 bases, with 12 bases between the two germline ends. Germline CDR1 is MNHEY and CDR2 is SVGEGT. This CDR3 is 15 amino acids long. The chain's CDR3 is CASSPTAVSGNTIYF. DNA of the CDR3: TGTGCCAGCAGCCCGACAGCTGTCTCTGGAAACACCATATATTTT.

This clonotype occurred a few times. Here the CDR3 reads CASHPGGRSYNEQFF. The CDR3 nucleotides are TGTGCCAGCCACCCCGGGGGCCGCTCCTACAATGAGCAGTTCTTC. The chain couples TRBV6-5 to TRBJ2-1; D may be TRBD1 or TRBD2 (6 bases each). Trimming pared 8 bases from V and 0 bases from J, leaving 14 bases between. This CDR3 contains 15 residues. Germline assignment: CDR1 MNHEY and CDR2 SVGAGI.

This clonotype was seen many times. The rearrangement links TRBV4-2 to TRBJ2-2; D unresolved. Germline CDR1 reads LGHNA; CDR2 reads YNFKEQ. The CDR3 is 18 residues long. Trimming stripped 0 bases from V and 2 bases from J, with 16 bases between. This CDR3 is CASSQDIIHGSNTGELFF. The CDR3 nucleotides read TGTGCCAGCAGCCAAGATATCATCCACGGCAGTAACACCGGGGAGCTGTTTTTT.

This clonotype was found many times. CDR3 bases: TGCGCCAGCAGCCCCTGGACAGAAAGCACAGATACGCAGTATTTT. It codes for CASSPWTESTDTQYF. The chain is built from TRBV5-1 and TRBJ2-3, with D possibly being TRBD1 (6 bases). Trimming removed 4 bases from V and 0 bases from J, with 12 bases in between. The CDR3 length is 15 residues. Germline CDR1 is SGHRS and CDR2 is YFSETQ.

This clonotype has just a few counts. Being one base from a much bigger clone, this may be a read error. This chain joins TRBV20-1 and TRBJ1-5; 7 bases are a match to TRBD1. CDR3 length equals 15 residues. Germline CDR1 reads DFQATT; CDR2 reads SNEGSKA (reference sequence). The CDR3, as DNA: TGCAGTGCTAGAGGATTAGGACAGGCCTATCAGCACCAGCATTTT. Translated: CSARGLGQAYQHQHF.

This clonotype has a count of ten or more. A junction boundary mismatches the germline segment, possibly from a read error. The rearrangement joins TRBV20-1 to TRBJ1-2; a weak D match, TRBD1 (6 bases). From germline, CDR1 is DFQATT and CDR2 SNEGSKA (reference sequence). The length of the CDR3 is 9 residues. The CDR3 reads CSARGARNF. The CDR3 coding sequence is TGCAGTGCCAGGGGAGCCCGTAACTTC.

This clonotype has a count of ten or more. The rearrangement links TRBV29-1 to TRBJ2-6; 7 bases are shared with TRBD1. V trimming: 2 bases; J trimming: 3 bases; junction bases outside the gene matches: 4. The CDR3 spans 15 residues. CDR1 SQVTM and CDR2 ANQGSEA come from the germline V gene. CDR3 protein: CSVETGARGANVLTF. CDR3 nucleotide sequence: TGCAGCGTTGAAACAGGGGCGCGTGGGGCCAACGTCCTGACTTTC.

This clonotype appeared many times. The germline gene is not matched at one end of the junction; a read error may be the cause. V and J are TRBV28 and TRBJ2-1, with D perhaps matching TRBD2 (6 bases). Germline CDR1 and CDR2: MDHEN and SYDVKM. This CDR3 is built from 12 residues. The CDR3: CASSLDSGHPNF. As DNA, the CDR3 is TGTGCCAGCAGTTTAGATAGCGGTCATCCCAACTTC.

There are many counts of this clonotype. CDR3 protein: CASSPRGVGGYTF. CDR3 sequence (DNA): TGTGCCAGCAGCCCACGGGGCGTCGGAGGCTACACCTTC. The chain recombines TRBV7-2 with TRBJ1-2; TRBD1 might be the D (5 bases). V was shortened by 5 bases and J by 8 bases, with 15 bases between the two germline ends. Germline V gene sequence: CDR1 SGHTA, CDR2 FQGNSA. CDR3 size: 13 residues. Full variable domain (rest looked up from reference TRBV7-2 and TRBJ1-2): GAGVSQSPSNKVTEKGKDVELRCDPISGHTALYWYRQSLGQGLEFLIYFQGNSAPDKSGLPSDRFSAERTGGSVSTLTIQRTQQEDSAVYLCASSPRGVGGYTFGSGTRLTVV.

The chain's CDR3 is CAIKERDSILKEQYF. CDR3 DNA sequence: TGTGCCATCAAGGAGAGGGACTCAATCCTCAAAGAGCAGTACTTC. The chain uses TRBV10-3 and TRBJ2-7; possibly TRBD2 for D (6 bases). The CDR3 contains 15 residues. V lost 7 bases and J lost 7, with 23 bases in between. The germline CDR1 and CDR2 sequences are ENHRY and SYGVKD.

This clonotype was seen repeatedly, ten times or more. The rearrangement uses TRBV5-6 and TRBJ1-6; D unresolved. V lost 1 base and J 8 bases, leaving 13 bases between the germline ends. Looked up from germline, CDR1 is SGHDT and CDR2 is YYEEEE. The CDR3 is 15 amino acids. The CDR3 here is CASSLRAGRDSPLHF. DNA for the CDR3: TGTGCCAGCAGCTTGAGGGCCGGGAGGGATTCACCCCTCCACTTT.

This clonotype was seen ten or more times. The chain couples TRBV5-1 to TRBJ2-1, with D perhaps TRBD2 (7 bases). The germline V gene encodes CDR1 SGHRS and CDR2 YFSETQ. V was trimmed by 6 bases and J by 0 bases, leaving 13 bases between them. This CDR3 has 15 residues. CDR3 coding DNA: TGCGCCAGCAAAGGGGGGGACCGCTCCTACAATGAGCAGTTCTTC. Translation: CASKGGDRSYNEQFF. Variable domain in full (rest from reference TRBV5-1 and TRBJ2-1): KAGVTQTPRYLIKTRGQQVTLSCSPISGHRSVSWYQQTPGQGLQFLFEYFSETQRNKGNFPGRFSGRQFSNSRSEMNVSTLELGDSALYLCASKGGDRSYNEQFFGPGTRLTVL.

This clonotype has a count of ten or more. The J gene is TRBJ1-1, the V gene TRBV2; 9 bases map to TRBD1. The V segment lost 6 bases and the J segment 3 bases; nucleotides outside the gene matches: 2. The germline gives CDR1 SNHLY, CDR2 FYNNEI. The CDR3 extends over 13 amino acids. This CDR3 is CASRRDRDTEAFF. In DNA, the CDR3 is TGTGCCAGCAGGCGGGACAGGGACACTGAAGCTTTCTTT.

In its sample, this clonotype was seen many times. V usage is TRBV13 and J usage is TRBJ2-3; 11 bases are a match to TRBD2. The CDR3 runs 15 residues. After removal of 4 bases from V and 0 bases from J, the junction contained 0 bases not matched to a gene. CDR1 PRHDT and CDR2 FYEKMQ come from the germline V gene (reference sequence). The CDR3: CASSWTSGSTDTQYF. The CDR3 DNA sequence: TGTGCCAGCAGCTGGACTAGCGGGAGCACAGATACGCAGTATTTT.

This clonotype was detected ten times or more. The chain couples TRBV5-5 to TRBJ1-5, with D hard to call. The germline gives CDR1 SGHKS, CDR2 YYEKEE (reference sequence). V was cut by 0 bases and J by 2 bases, with 3 bases left in between. This CDR3 spans 13 amino acids. The CDR3 region has the DNA TGTGCCAGCAGCTTGGACGGCAATCAGCCCCAGCATTTT. This translates into CASSLDGNQPQHF.

At least ten counts were recorded for this clonotype. The chain employs TRBV3-1 and TRBJ2-7; TRBD1 matches at 9 bases. Germline CDR1 is LGHDT and CDR2 is YNNKEL (reference sequence). Trimming cost V 3 bases and J 2 bases; bases outside gene matches: 8. CDR3 size: 16 residues. CDR3 bases: TGTGCCAGCAGCCATGTCCCCGGGACAGGGACCTACGAGCAGTACTTC. Protein sequence: CASSHVPGTGTYEQYF.

This chain uses TRBV12-3 or TRBV12-4 with TRBJ1-4, with 9 bases lining up with TRBD1. J lost 4 bases, V lost 5 bases, and 2 bases had no gene match. This CDR3 contains 14 residues. CDR3 nucleotides: TGTGCCAGCAGTCTGACAGGGGGTAATGAAAAACTGTTTTTT. This encodes CASSLTGGNEKLFF.